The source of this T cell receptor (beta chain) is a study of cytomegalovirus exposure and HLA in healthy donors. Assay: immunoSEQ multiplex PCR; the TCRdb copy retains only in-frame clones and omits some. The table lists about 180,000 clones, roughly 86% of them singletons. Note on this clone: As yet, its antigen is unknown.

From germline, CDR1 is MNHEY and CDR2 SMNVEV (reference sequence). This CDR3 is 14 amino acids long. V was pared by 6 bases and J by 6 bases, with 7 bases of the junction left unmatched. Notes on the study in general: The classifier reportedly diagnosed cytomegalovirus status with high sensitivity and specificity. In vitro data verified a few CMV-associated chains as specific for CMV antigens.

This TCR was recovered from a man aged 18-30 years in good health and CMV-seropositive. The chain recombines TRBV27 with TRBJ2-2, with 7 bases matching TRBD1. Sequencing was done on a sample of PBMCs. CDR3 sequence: CASRHTGAPGELFF. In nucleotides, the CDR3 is TGTGCCAGCAGACATACAGGGGCCCCCGGGGAGCTGTTTTTT.